The sequence of this T cell receptor beta chain was determined in a study of vaccination and CD4 T cells after COVID-19. Study-level background: SARS-CoV-2 PCR on nasal swabs had been positive for the convalescent patients; some ten were mild and one was severe.

From germline, CDR1 is MNHEY and CDR2 SVGEGT. The CDR3 is 17 residues long. V dropped 5 bases and J dropped 3; count of bases not matched to a gene: 8. Comment on this clonotype: The antigen is unknown.

Treatment reported: roughly 10-day PBMC culture with coronavirus spike peptide pools or control peptides (ViraFEST assay). With the Oncomine TCR Beta short-read assay, DNA from cultured CD4+ T cells was sequenced. Via MiXCR, TCRdb re-called the PCR reads, giving one row per CDR3 protein. The data contain around 20,000 distinct CDR3 sequences, about 44% of them singletons. This chain links TRBV6-2 or TRBV6-3 with TRBJ2-5; 14 bases are shared with TRBD2. The specimen comprised CD4+ T cells from blood, cultured in vitro, sampled before SARS-CoV-2 vaccination. The TCR was taken from a human donor who had recovered from COVID-19. The CDR3 DNA follows: TGTGCCAGCAGTCAGCCTATGGGACTAGCGGGAGAAGAGACCCAGTACTTC. This encodes CASSQPMGLAGEETQYF.